The 16 T cell receptor beta chains reported below all come from one sample, sequenced in a study of shared clonotypes between healthy human individuals. The repertoire was sequenced with immunoSEQ multiplex PCR; TCRdb's copy has only in-frame clones and lacks some. In the table there are about 490,000 clones, 76% of which are singletons. The source material was PBMCs. These receptor sequences come from a woman in her forties in good health. Some clones in this sample may be carry-over from other donors' samples.

The chain employs TRBV19 and TRBJ2-1, with D possibly TRBD1 on 6 matching bases. CDR1 is LNHDA, CDR2 SQIVND, per germline (reference sequence). The CDR3 is 14 amino acids. The germline V and J ends were trimmed by 6 bases and 9 bases, with 18 bases remaining between them. CDR3 in amino acids: CASSPGQFGGEQFF. CDR3 nucleotide sequence: TGTGCCAGTAGCCCTGGACAGTTTGGAGGTGAGCAGTTCTTC.

The V and J genes are TRBV6-6 and TRBJ2-7; 9 positions match TRBD2. The CDR3 contains 16 residues. V lost 0 bases to trimming and J lost 9 bases; unmatched junction nucleotides: 12. The germline V gene has CDR1 MNHNY and CDR2 SVGAGI (reference sequence). The CDR3 here is CASSYSGSSGKGRQYF. The DNA of the CDR3 is TGTGCCAGCAGTTACTCGGGGTCTAGCGGGAAGGGGAGGCAGTACTTC.

The CDR3 sequence is CASSPRGLAEQPQHF. In DNA form, the CDR3 reads TGCGCCAGCAGCCCGAGGGGGCTGGCGGAGCAGCCCCAGCATTTT. This chain connects TRBV4-1 to TRBJ1-5; 7 bases are a match to TRBD1. This CDR3 has 15 amino acids. The V gene's germline CDR1 is MGHRA and CDR2 YSYEKL. The J segment lost 7 bases and the V segment lost 4 bases, leaving 10 bases of the junction unmatched.

The rearrangement joins TRBV4-3 to TRBJ1-1, with D unresolved. Trimming pared 0 bases from V and 5 bases from J, leaving 10 bases between. The CDR3 runs to 14 residues. Germline CDR1 LGHNA, CDR2 YSLEER. In DNA, the CDR3 is TGCGCCAGCAGCCAAGATCGGTGGGTTACTGAAGCTTTCTTT. This translates into CASSQDRWVTEAFF.

V is TRBV15 and J is TRBJ1-4; tentative D call: TRBD1 (6 bases). The germline V and J ends were trimmed by 2 bases and 8 bases, with 18 bases remaining between them. Per germline, CDR1 LNHNV and CDR2 YYDKDF (reference sequence). The CDR3 spans 16 residues. The CDR3 loop is CATSRRVRTVDEKLFF. For the CDR3, the DNA is TGTGCCACCAGCAGACGGGTACGGACAGTCGACGAAAAACTGTTTTTT.

This rearrangement joins TRBV23-1 to TRBJ2-1, with 10 nucleotides matching TRBD2. TRBV23-1 is annotated as an ORF whose role is uncertain. The V and J ends lost 3 bases and 4 bases, in that order; junction bases with no gene match: 6. The CDR3 is made up of 16 amino acids. The CDR3 spells CASSHRGTSDYNEQFF. CDR3 DNA: TGCGCCAGCAGTCACAGGGGGACTAGCGATTACAATGAGCAGTTCTTC.

The chain couples TRBV29-1 to TRBJ2-3; D not resolved. This CDR3 has 13 residues. The ends were cut back, 2 bases at V and 1 base at J, with 7 bases in the middle. Germline V gene data show CDR1 as SQVTM and CDR2 as ANQGSEA. CDR3 region: CSVESRGTDTQYF. CDR3 bases: TGCAGCGTTGAATCTAGAGGCACAGATACGCAGTATTTT.

V gene TRBV6-1 combines with J gene TRBJ2-3, with D perhaps being TRBD1 or TRBD2 (7 bases each). In germline, CDR1 is MNHNS, CDR2 SASEGT. V lost 8 bases and J lost 6, with 18 bases in between. This CDR3 is 14 amino acids long. CDR3 amino acids: CASSLAEGADTQYF. As DNA, the CDR3 is TGTGCCAGCTCCCTAGCGGAGGGGGCGGATACGCAGTATTTT.

The V gene is TRBV11-3, the J gene TRBJ2-3; perhaps TRBD1 as D (6 bases). The length of the CDR3 is 15 residues. The V end was cut by 3 bases, the J end by 2 bases, with 12 bases between. CDR1 and CDR2 from the germline V gene are SGHNT and YENEEA. The CDR3 loop is CASSFARGPTDTQYF. Written as DNA, the CDR3 is TGTGCCAGCAGCTTTGCCAGGGGACCCACAGATACGCAGTATTTT.

The rearrangement joins TRBV27 to TRBJ2-7, with TRBD1 as a possible D gene (6 bases). CDR1 MNHEY and CDR2 SMNVEV come from the germline V gene (reference sequence). V was trimmed by 2 bases and J by 7 bases, leaving 15 bases between them. This CDR3 region has 14 residues. The CDR3 region has the DNA TGTGCCAGCAGTTTAAGGGGGTGGGTACTGGAGCAGTACTTC. Residues: CASSLRGWVLEQYF.

There are many counts of this clone. This sample also contains other DNA sequences that code for the same CDR3. The chain carries TRBV10-3 and TRBJ2-3; TRBD2 matches at 7 bases. V shed 6 bases, J shed 1 base, and the junction held 7 bases outside the gene matches. Germline-derived CDR1 and CDR2 are ENHRY and SYGVKD. This CDR3 contains 15 residues. CDR3: CAIRETSLGTDTQYF. CDR3 nucleotides: TGTGCCATCAGAGAGACTAGCCTTGGCACAGATACGCAGTATTTT.

This clone was seen just once. The rearrangement uses TRBV11-2 and TRBJ2-3; possibly TRBD2 for D (6 bases). This CDR3 comprises 14 residues. V was clipped by 5 bases and J by 3 bases, with 12 bases between them. Germline V CDR1 and CDR2: SGHAT, FQNNGV. CDR3 loop: CASSPREWTDTQYF. The DNA for the CDR3 is TGTGCCAGCAGCCCACGGGAGTGGACAGATACGCAGTATTTT.

The rearrangement joins TRBV5-1 to TRBJ2-5, with D unclear. Germline V lookup: CDR1 SGHRS, CDR2 YFSETQ. This CDR3 spans 14 amino acids. V was pared by 1 base and J by 2 bases, with 9 bases between. CDR3 amino acids: CASSLSTGQETQYF. The CDR3 bases are TGCGCCAGCAGCTTGTCTACCGGACAAGAGACCCAGTACTTC.

The chain's CDR3 is CASSSRNEQFF. DNA of the CDR3: TGTGCCAGCAGCTCCAGAAATGAGCAGTTCTTC. The chain joins TRBV7-9 to TRBJ2-1; no reliable D call. Germline-derived CDR1 and CDR2 are SEHNR and FQNEAQ (reference sequence). V was clipped by 4 bases and J by 7 bases, with 5 bases between them. This CDR3 comprises 11 residues.

The chain combines TRBV9 with TRBJ2-7; 7 positions match TRBD1. The CDR3 is 15 amino acids. V trimming: 0 bases; J trimming: 5 bases; junction bases outside the gene matches: 8. Germline V gene sequence: CDR1 SGDLS, CDR2 YYNGEE. CDR3 region: CASSVAGQPPDEQYF. In nucleotides, the CDR3 is TGTGCCAGCAGCGTAGCGGGACAGCCTCCCGACGAGCAGTACTTC.

The chain uses TRBV6-1 and TRBJ1-2; 8 nucleotides align to TRBD1. The CDR3 length is 14 residues. Germline V gene data show CDR1 as MNHNS and CDR2 as SASEGT. V was pared by 1 base and J by 4 bases, with 2 bases of the junction left unmatched. The CDR3 region has the DNA TGTGCCAGCAGTGAAGGAGACAGGGGCTATGGCTACACCTTC. Protein sequence: CASSEGDRGYGYTF.